The 22 T cell receptor beta chains reported below all come from one sample, sequenced in a study. TCRdb fed the RT-PCR reads into MiXCR, producing one record per CDR3 protein. The data show hundreds of thousands of distinct CDR3 sequences, with more than 13% seen just once and roughly 4% held by the top ten. The sequencing sample was made of memory CD4+ T cells from blood. These receptors originate from a female donor in good health, serving as a healthy control.

The chain uses TRBV7-2 and TRBJ1-1; maybe TRBD1 (5 bases). The V end lost 2 bases, the J end lost 6 bases, and 13 bases lay between the germline ends. This CDR3 is built from 14 residues. Germline V gene data show CDR1 as SGHTA and CDR2 as FQGNSA. CDR3 sequence (DNA): TGTGCCAGCAGCTTAAGACAGTCTATCCCTGAAGCTTTCTTT. Encoded protein: CASSLRQSIPEAFF.

The chain links TRBV6-1 to TRBJ2-1; tentative D call: TRBD1 (6 bases). CDR1 MNHNS and CDR2 SASEGT come from the germline V gene. Trimming removed 3 bases at V and 1 base at J, with 10 bases between. The CDR3 is 15 amino acids. DNA of the CDR3: TGTGCCAGCAGTGATCAGGGGCCATCCTACAATGAGCAGTTCTTC. Translated, it gives CASSDQGPSYNEQFF.

This clonotype was observed a few times. This sequence joins TRBV28 and TRBJ2-1, with 7 bases fitting TRBD2. V shed 10 bases and J 2 bases; nucleotides not matched to a gene: 8. The CDR3 contains 14 residues. CDR1 is MDHEN and CDR2 is SYDVKM in the germline V gene. The CDR3 DNA reads TGTGCCATCTGTAGCGGGCAAGCCTACAATGAGCAGTTCTTC. It encodes CAICSGQAYNEQFF.

The chain couples TRBV7-8 to TRBJ2-7; D may be TRBD1 (5 bases). The V end lost 4 bases, the J end lost 5 bases, and 15 bases lay between the germline ends. The CDR3 is made up of 14 amino acids. Germline V gives CDR1 SGHVS, CDR2 FQNEAQ. The CDR3 DNA reads as TGTGCCAGCAGCTCACGATTGGGGCTGGACGAGCAGTACTTC. Translated: CASSSRLGLDEQYF.

This clonotype came up many times. The chain carries TRBV4-3 and TRBJ2-3; possibly TRBD1 or TRBD2 for D (5 bases each). The CDR3 spans 15 residues. Germline lookup yields CDR1 LGHNA and CDR2 YSLEER. The V end was cut by 1 base, the J end by 7 bases, with 15 bases between. CDR3 coding DNA: TGCGCCAGCAGCCAAGGGGCCTCCGGGACGTATACGCAGTATTTT. It yields the protein CASSQGASGTYTQYF.

This clonotype has just a few counts. V usage is TRBV19 and J usage is TRBJ1-5; D possibly corresponds to TRBD1 (6 bases). The CDR3 totals 15 residues. Trimming took off 9 bases at V and 6 bases at J, with 21 bases between the two ends. Germline CDR1 and CDR2: LNHDA and SQIVND (reference sequence). The CDR3 is CASTPGGGQGQPQHF. Here the CDR3 DNA reads TGTGCCAGCACCCCCGGCGGGGGGCAGGGTCAGCCCCAGCATTTT.

The V and J genes are TRBV7-2 and TRBJ2-6, with 10 bases identical to TRBD1. V trimming: 7 bases; J trimming: 12 bases; junction bases outside the gene matches: 15. The CDR3 is 16 amino acids. Germline V gives CDR1 SGHTA, CDR2 FQGNSA. CDR3 nucleotides: TGTGCCAGCACCGAGACAGGGGGCGCAAGGCCCACCGTCCTGACTTTC. It translates to CASTETGGARPTVLTF.

This clonotype was found a few times. The chain links TRBV20-1 to TRBJ1-1; 9 nucleotides agree with TRBD1. CDR1 is DFQATT and CDR2 is SNEGSKA in the germline V gene (reference sequence). CDR3 length: 14 residues. V was pared by 5 bases and J by 7 bases, with 11 bases of the junction left unmatched. CDR3 DNA sequence: TGCAGTGCTCGCCCCGCGACAGGGGGGGGTGAAGCTTTCTTT. Its protein is CSARPATGGGEAFF.

This clonotype was observed many times. This chain joins TRBV20-1 and TRBJ1-2; 8 positions match TRBD1. The V and J ends lost 6 bases and 3 bases, in that order; junction bases with no gene match: 12. The CDR3 loop spans 15 amino acids. CDR1 is DFQATT, CDR2 SNEGSKA, per germline (reference sequence). CDR3 protein: CSAQTPGQVHYGYTF. The CDR3 coding sequence is TGCAGTGCCCAGACCCCGGGACAGGTGCACTATGGCTACACCTTC.

The rearrangement joins TRBV6-4 to TRBJ2-3; no firm D call. This CDR3 contains 14 residues. Germline V gene lookup returns CDR1 MRHNA and CDR2 SNTAGT. Trimming left V 3 bases short and J 4 bases short, with 11 bases between. The CDR3 DNA sequence: TGTGCCAGCAGTGAGGGCCATGGCGCAGATACGCAGTATTTT. It is translated as CASSEGHGADTQYF.

Remarks on this clonotype: This sequence may be a read error, since a much larger clone differs from it by one base. The gene calls are TRBV10-3 and TRBJ1-1; maybe TRBD1 (5 bases). In germline, CDR1 is ENHRY, CDR2 SYGVKD. The CDR3 covers 14 residues. Trimming removed 5 bases from V and 3 bases from J, with 13 bases in between. The CDR3 nucleotides read TGTGCCATCAGTTGGGGGTTCGAGGACACTGAAGCTTTCTTT. The encoded protein is CAISWGFEDTEAFF.

The rearrangement links TRBV3-1 to TRBJ2-1; 11 bases agree with TRBD1. This CDR3 spans 15 amino acids. V shed 5 bases and J 8 bases; nucleotides not matched to a gene: 8. Germline assignment: CDR1 LGHDT and CDR2 YNNKEL (reference sequence). As DNA, the CDR3 is TGTGCCAGCAGCGTAACCGGGACAGGGGGGTATGAGCAGTTCTTC. Translation gives CASSVTGTGGYEQFF.

This clonotype came up many times. This chain connects TRBV20-1 to TRBJ2-7; 11 nucleotides match TRBD2. Germline CDR1 and CDR2: DFQATT and SNEGSKA (reference sequence). The CDR3 extends over 17 amino acids. The ends lost 0 bases at V and 2 bases at J; junction bases unmatched: 9. The CDR3 nucleotides read TGCAGTGCTAGAGATTCACTAGCGGGAGAACCCCCCTACGAGCAGTACTTC. It codes for CSARDSLAGEPPYEQYF.

This clonotype has only a few counts. The chain recombines TRBV11-1 with TRBJ1-2; unclear D gene. The CDR3 sequence is 15 residues long. Per the germline V gene, CDR1 is SGHAT and CDR2 is FQDESV (reference sequence). Trimming stripped 1 base from V and 1 base from J, with 10 bases between. The CDR3 DNA is TGTGCCAGCAGCTTAGAGGCAGTCCTTAACTATGGCTACACCTTC. Protein product: CASSLEAVLNYGYTF.

The rearrangement joins TRBV6-5 to TRBJ1-2; TRBD1 matches at 7 bases. The CDR3 runs to 11 residues. Germline-derived CDR1 and CDR2 are MNHEY and SVGAGI. The junction had 5 bases not matched to a gene; V was cut back by 6 bases and J by 10 bases. The CDR3 region is CASSRQGVYTF. CDR3 coding DNA: TGTGCCAGCAGCCGTCAGGGGGTCTACACCTTC.

This clonotype has a count of ten or more. The CDR3 DNA is TGCAGTGCCCCGGATACCCAGACTGCCACAGATACGCAGTATTTT. Translated, it gives CSAPDTQTATDTQYF. This chain links TRBV20-1 with TRBJ2-3; D uncertain. Trimming took off 6 bases at V and 2 bases at J, with 18 bases between the two ends. Germline V gives CDR1 DFQATT, CDR2 SNEGSKA (reference sequence). CDR3 length: 15 amino acids.

The sample holds many counts of this clonotype. V is TRBV5-5 and J is TRBJ2-1; TRBD2 might be the D (5 bases). V lost 2 bases and J lost 12, with 12 bases in between. The CDR3 runs 12 residues. CDR1 is SGHKS, CDR2 YYEKEE, per germline (reference sequence). The CDR3 sequence: CASSLGLGWQFF. The CDR3 bases are TGTGCCAGCAGCTTAGGACTTGGTTGGCAGTTCTTC.

This clonotype came up many times. The chain combines TRBV4-2 with TRBJ2-7; D unresolved. CDR1 and CDR2 (germline): LGHNA, YNFKEQ. This CDR3 is 13 amino acids long. Trimming removed 1 base from V and 6 bases from J, with 10 bases in between. In DNA, the CDR3 is TGTGCCAGCAGCCAAGGGCTCCTCGCCGAGCAGTACTTC. Protein: CASSQGLLAEQYF.

This clonotype was observed a handful of times. The rearrangement joins TRBV29-1 to TRBJ1-2; TRBD1 matches at 9 bases. CDR3 length: 14 residues. Trimming took 6 bases from V and 4 from J; bases not matched to a gene: 9. The germline V gene has CDR1 SQVTM and CDR2 ANQGSEA. This chain's CDR3 is CSVQGGQGIYGYTF. Here the CDR3 DNA reads TGCAGCGTCCAGGGGGGACAGGGAATCTATGGCTACACCTTC.

The chain recombines TRBV20-1 with TRBJ2-4, with D unresolved. Germline V lookup: CDR1 DFQATT, CDR2 SNEGSKA (reference sequence). V lost 3 bases to trimming and J lost 6 bases, with 6 bases between them. The CDR3 length is 11 residues. This chain's CDR3 is CSASTTNIQYF. The CDR3 DNA is TGCAGTGCTAGTACCACAAACATTCAGTACTTC.

The V call is TRBV6-6, the J call TRBJ2-1, with D tentatively TRBD1 or TRBD2 (5 bases each). The CDR3 loop spans 13 amino acids. V was clipped by 11 bases and J by 10 bases, with 21 bases between them. CDR1 and CDR2 from the germline V gene are MNHNY and SVGAGI (reference sequence). CDR3 region: CAGTRAAEGEQFF. CDR3 coding DNA: TGTGCCGGCACCCGGGCCGCCGAGGGGGAGCAGTTCTTC.

In this sample, this clonotype turned up many times. V gene TRBV10-3 combines with J gene TRBJ2-1, with TRBD2 matching over 10 bases. Germline trimming cut 0 bases from V and 15 bases from J; bases unmatched to any gene: 8. This CDR3 has 14 residues. Per the germline V gene, CDR1 is ENHRY and CDR2 is SYGVKD. The CDR3 nucleotides are TGTGCCATCAGTGAGTCGAACAGCGGGAGGGCGTGGTTCTTC. It encodes CAISESNSGRAWFF.